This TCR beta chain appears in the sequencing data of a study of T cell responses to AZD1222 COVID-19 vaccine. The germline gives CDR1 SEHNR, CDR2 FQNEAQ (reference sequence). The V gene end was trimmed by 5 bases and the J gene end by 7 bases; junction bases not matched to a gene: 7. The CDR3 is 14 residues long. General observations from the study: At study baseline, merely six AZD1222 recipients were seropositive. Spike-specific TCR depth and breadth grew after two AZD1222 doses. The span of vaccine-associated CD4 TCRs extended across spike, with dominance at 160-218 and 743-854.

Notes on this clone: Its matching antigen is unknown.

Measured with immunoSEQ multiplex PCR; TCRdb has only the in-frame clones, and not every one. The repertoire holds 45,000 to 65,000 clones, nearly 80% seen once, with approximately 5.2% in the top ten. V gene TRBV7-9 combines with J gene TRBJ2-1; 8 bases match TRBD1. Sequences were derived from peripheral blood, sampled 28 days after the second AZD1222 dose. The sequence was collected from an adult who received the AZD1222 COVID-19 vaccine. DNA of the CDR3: TGTGCCAGCAGCCTAAGGACAGGGCGTAATGAGCAGTTCTTC. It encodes CASSLRTGRNEQFF.